These 4 T cell receptor beta chains share one sample of origin, sequenced in a study of identical twins listed by TCRdb under 2016. Libraries were built with 5' RACE. The sequencer was an Illumina HiSeq 2000. TCRdb trimmed the raw reads at Q25, called clones with MiXCR and kept productive beta chains. One record per CDR3 amino acid sequence lists the most common genes and DNA. Here the sample has under 250,000 distinct CDR3 sequences; 9.4% occur a single time. The ten top clones hold 5.1% of the sample. Sequencing input: memory (CD45RO+) T cells sorted from blood. According to the study, the label for this sample's cell subset or site signals: CD45RO+ enriched T cells. Receptors originate from a woman under 30 in good health.

This clonotype has ten or more counts. The rearrangement uses TRBV13 and TRBJ2-5; TRBD2 matches at 11 bases. Germline CDR1 PRHDT, CDR2 FYEKMQ (reference sequence). V lost 6 bases and J lost 1; bases outside the gene matches: 4. The CDR3 spans 15 residues. In DNA, the CDR3 is TGTGCCAGCAGGTTTGGGACTAGCGGCCAAGAGACCCAGTACTTC. Translating it yields CASRFGTSGQETQYF.

This clonotype was observed a few times. J is TRBJ2-7 and V is TRBV11-2; D not certain. Germline CDR1 is SGHAT and CDR2 is FQNNGV. Trimming took 5 bases from V and 4 from J, leaving 9 bases between them. This CDR3 spans 12 amino acids. This CDR3 is CASSPLPYEQYF. As DNA, the CDR3 is TGTGCCAGCAGCCCCCTACCGTACGAGCAGTACTTC.

V and J are TRBV12-3 or TRBV12-4 and TRBJ2-5; D may be TRBD1 (6 bases). The V end lost 6 bases, the J end lost 7 bases, and 24 bases lay between the germline ends. This CDR3 is built from 16 residues. CDR3 residues: CASRPPGQSSLGTQYF. CDR3 DNA sequence: TGTGCCAGCAGACCGCCTGGACAGTCAAGTCTGGGGACCCAGTACTTC.

This clonotype showed up many times. V is TRBV5-1 and J is TRBJ2-3; 8 bases agree with TRBD2. The V gene's germline CDR1 is SGHRS and CDR2 YFSETQ. The length of the CDR3 is 17 residues. V gave up 4 bases and J gave up 2 bases; unmatched junction bases: 12. CDR3 amino acids: CASSLYVAGGSTDTQYF. CDR3 nucleotide sequence: TGCGCCAGCAGCCTGTACGTGGCGGGAGGATCCACAGATACGCAGTATTTT.